These 15 T cell receptor beta chains originate from one sample sequenced in a study of beta chain features in type 1 diabetes. General study points: Within each of all four CD4+ subsets, Type 1 diabetes patients had TCRB CDR3s that were moderately but significantly shorter.

Their antigens remain unidentified. Every bit of the isolated RNA underwent reverse transcription, so sequencing read expressed TCRB transcripts. Using immunoSEQ multiplex PCR, the repertoire was profiled, and TCRdb retains in-frame clones only, with some absent. The repertoire includes some 640,000 clones, 11% to 15% of them detected once, and 0.035% to 0.045% sits in the top ten. Specimen: naive CD4+ T cells from blood. The receptor source for this set is a man between 18 and 35 years old with type 1 diabetes.

This clone was counted between two and nine times. V usage is TRBV28 and J usage is TRBJ1-5; possibly TRBD1 for D (5 bases). Germline loops: CDR1 MDHEN, CDR2 SYDVKM. V was pared by 5 bases and J by 7 bases, with 15 bases between. The CDR3 is 14 amino acids. The CDR3 loop reads CASSLVRVNQPQHF. The CDR3 bases are TGTGCCAGCAGTCTTGTCAGGGTCAACCAGCCCCAGCATTTT.

This clone has just a few counts. The same CDR3 is also encoded by other DNA sequences in this sample. J is TRBJ2-5 and V is TRBV29-1, with 10 bases identical to TRBD2. Germline V CDR1 and CDR2: SQVTM, ANQGSEA. With 4 bases clipped from V and 4 bases from J, the junction kept 3 bases outside the gene matches. The CDR3 spans 13 residues. This chain's CDR3 is CSVGTSGIETQYF. DNA of the CDR3: TGCAGCGTTGGGACTAGCGGTATAGAGACCCAGTACTTC. Looking up the rest from reference TRBV29-1 and TRBJ2-5 gives the full variable domain: SAVISQKPSRDICQRGTSLTIQCQVDSQVTMMFWYRQQPGQSLTLIATANQGSEATYESGFVIDKFPISRPNLTFSTLTVSNMSPEDSSIYLCSVGTSGIETQYFGPGTRLLVL.

The V and J genes are TRBV30 and TRBJ1-5; the D is unclear. Trimming left V 0 bases short and J 0 bases short, with 9 bases between. The CDR3 runs 15 residues. Germline values: CDR1 GTSNPN, CDR2 SVGIG (reference sequence). In DNA form, the CDR3 reads TGTGCCTGGAGTGTAACGGGCTATAGCAATCAGCCCCAGCATTTT. Protein sequence: CAWSVTGYSNQPQHF.

For the CDR3, the DNA is TGTGCCAGCAGCTTAGATCACGTTTCGGGAGGAAGGCAGTACTTC. Protein product: CASSLDHVSGGRQYF. The chain uses TRBV11-2 and TRBJ2-7; TRBD2 agrees at 7 bases. Trimming cost V 0 bases and J 9 bases; bases outside gene matches: 11. Germline assignment: CDR1 SGHAT and CDR2 FQNNGV. This CDR3 spans 15 amino acids. Supplemented by reference TRBV11-2 and TRBJ2-7, the full variable domain reads EAGVAQSPRYKIIEKRQSVAFWCNPISGHATLYWYQQILGQGPKLLIQFQNNGVVDDSQLPKDRFSAERLKGVDSTLKIQPAKLEDSAVYLCASSLDHVSGGRQYFGPGTRLTVT.

J is TRBJ2-1 and V is TRBV18; TRBD2 aligns across 9 bases. V gave up 0 bases and J gave up 10 bases; unmatched junction bases: 10. There are 16 residues in the CDR3. Germline V gene lookup returns CDR1 KGHSH and CDR2 LQKENI. The CDR3, as DNA: TGTGCCAGCTCACCACCGGCTAGCGGGGAGTTGTGGGAGCAGTTCTTC. Translation: CASSPPASGELWEQFF.

This chain links TRBV4-2 with TRBJ2-7, with D hard to call. The CDR3 is 14 amino acids. The germline V gene has CDR1 LGHNA and CDR2 YNFKEQ. Trimming removed 1 base from V and 1 base from J, with 8 bases in between. In nucleotides, the CDR3 is TGTGCCAGCAGCCAAGGCGCCTCTTCCTACGAGCAGTACTTC. As protein: CASSQGASSYEQYF.

The V gene is TRBV30, the J gene TRBJ1-1, with 8 bases aligning to TRBD1. The germline gives CDR1 GTSNPN, CDR2 SVGIG (reference sequence). The V and J ends lost 2 bases and 9 bases, in that order; junction bases with no gene match: 8. The CDR3 has 13 residues. The CDR3 DNA sequence: TGTGCCTGGAGTCGGAGCGGACAGGGTCAAGCTTTCTTT. Translating gives CAWSRSGQGQAFF.

The chain employs TRBV30 and TRBJ2-1; D gene unclear. V lost 4 bases to trimming and J lost 5 bases, with 15 bases between them. The CDR3 consists of 14 residues. Germline assignment: CDR1 GTSNPN and CDR2 SVGIG (reference sequence). The CDR3 DNA sequence: TGTGCCTGGACCCGTAGGGTTGGAAACAATGAGCAGTTCTTC. Translation gives CAWTRRVGNNEQFF.

This clone was counted a few times. The V call is TRBV7-6, the J call TRBJ2-1, with TRBD2 matching over 10 bases. The CDR3 extends over 15 amino acids. The trim removed 3 bases at V and 7 bases at J, leaving 6 bases unmatched. The germline gives CDR1 SGHVS, CDR2 FNYEAQ. CDR3 sequence reads: CASSFRLAGANEQFF. As DNA, the CDR3 is TGTGCCAGCAGCTTCCGGCTAGCGGGAGCGAATGAGCAGTTCTTC. Full variable domain (remainder filled in from reference TRBV7-6 and TRBJ2-1): GAGVSQSPRYKVTKRGQDVALRCDPISGHVSLYWYRQALGQGPEFLTYFNYEAQQDKSGLPNDRFSAERPEGSISTLTIQRTEQRDSAMYRCASSFRLAGANEQFFGPGTRLTVL.

The table lists this clone with a few counts. This chain links TRBV7-2 with TRBJ2-1, with D perhaps TRBD1 (6 bases). V lost 1 base, J lost 10 bases, and 11 bases lay in between. CDR3 length: 13 residues. Looked up from germline, CDR1 is SGHTA and CDR2 is FQGNSA. CDR3 nucleotides: TGTGCCAGCAGCTTAGTAGGGGGTCAGGAGCAGTTCTTC. Translating gives CASSLVGGQEQFF.

This clone occurred a few times. V usage is TRBV5-1 and J usage is TRBJ2-5, with a tentative D call TRBD2 (5 bases). Trimming cost V 0 bases and J 10 bases, with 10 bases left between them. Germline loops: CDR1 SGHRS, CDR2 YFSETQ. The CDR3 has 12 amino acids. CDR3 residues: CASSLEEEVQYF. CDR3 coding DNA: TGCGCCAGCAGCTTGGAAGAGGAGGTCCAGTACTTC.

There are a few counts of this clone. V and J are TRBV9 and TRBJ2-1; D unresolved. V lost 4 bases and J 5 bases, leaving 19 bases between the germline ends. This CDR3 has 16 amino acids. Germline CDR1 is SGDLS and CDR2 is YYNGEE. The CDR3: CASSKKVGITHNEQFF. The CDR3 bases are TGTGCCAGCAGCAAAAAGGTGGGGATCACCCACAATGAGCAGTTCTTC.

Here the CDR3 reads CASSPSSDNEQFF. CDR3 in DNA: TGTGCCAGCTCACCATCTAGCGACAATGAGCAGTTCTTC. The chain couples TRBV18 to TRBJ2-1; D might be TRBD2 (6 bases). This CDR3 region has 13 residues. V dropped 2 bases and J dropped 5 bases, with 7 bases sitting between them. CDR1 KGHSH and CDR2 LQKENI come from the germline V gene.

This chain connects TRBV10-2 to TRBJ1-1; D unclear. Trimming removed 6 bases from V and 6 bases from J, with 11 bases in between. The V gene's germline CDR1 is WSHSY and CDR2 SAAADI. The CDR3 runs to 12 residues. Written as DNA, the CDR3 is TGCGCCAGCAGCGGGCTCCGCGCTGAAGCTTTCTTT. This codes for CASSGLRAEAFF.

This clone has more than one count but fewer than ten. The chain links TRBV2 to TRBJ2-3; TRBD2 agrees at 12 bases. Germline lookup yields CDR1 SNHLY and CDR2 FYNNEI. Trimming removed 5 bases from V and 6 bases from J; junction bases left unmatched: 12. The CDR3 length is 17 residues. CDR3 sequence reads: CASSPTGLAGGADTQYF. Written as DNA, the CDR3 is TGTGCCAGCAGTCCGACGGGACTAGCGGGTGGTGCGGATACGCAGTATTTT.